Each of the 21 T cell receptor beta chains below was sequenced from the same sample in a study of cytomegalovirus exposure and HLA in healthy donors. Both 60 Vbeta primers and 13 Jbeta primers went into the PCR. Produced via immunoSEQ multiplex PCR; TCRdb's table is partial and in-frame only. This table holds about 120,000 clones, over 70% found once. Material: PBMCs. The receptors here all came from a woman between 40 and 55 years old in good health and CMV-seropositive.

The J gene is TRBJ2-3, the V gene TRBV2; 12 nucleotides align to TRBD2. The CDR3 runs to 17 residues. In germline, CDR1 is SNHLY, CDR2 FYNNEI. Losses at the gene ends were 3 bases for V and 5 bases for J; bases not matched to a gene: 9. The CDR3, as DNA: TGTGCCAGCAGTGAGCGGGCTAGCGGGGGGGGAGGAGATACGCAGTATTTT. Encoded protein: CASSERASGGGGDTQYF.

The chain is built from TRBV10-3 and TRBJ2-2, with a weak D call TRBD2 (7 bases). The CDR3 loop spans 17 amino acids. V was shortened by 3 bases and J by 2 bases, with 16 bases between the two germline ends. Looked up from germline, CDR1 is ENHRY and CDR2 is SYGVKD. The CDR3, as DNA: TGTGCCATCAGTGAACGGGGAGGGGGGGGTAACACCGGGGAGCTGTTTTTT. Amino acid sequence: CAISERGGGGNTGELFF.

There are a few counts of this clone. This chain links TRBV7-8 with TRBJ2-7, with 10 positions matching TRBD2. CDR3 length: 16 amino acids. Trimming at V came to 5 bases and at J to 3 bases, leaving 10 bases not matched to a gene. The germline gives CDR1 SGHVS, CDR2 FQNEAQ. CDR3: CASSPHGPSGSYEQYF. The DNA for the CDR3 is TGTGCCAGCAGCCCCCACGGGCCTAGCGGGAGCTACGAGCAGTACTTC.

The chain is built from TRBV29-1 and TRBJ2-5, with 7 bases fitting TRBD1. The CDR3 contains 14 residues. Trimming cost V 1 base and J 5 bases; bases outside gene matches: 7. Germline assignment: CDR1 SQVTM and CDR2 ANQGSEA. The CDR3 here is CSVEGQGDVETQYF. The CDR3 DNA reads TGCAGCGTTGAAGGGCAGGGGGATGTGGAGACCCAGTACTTC.

This clone is medium-sized (0.01 to 0.1%) within its sample. This chain joins TRBV7-6 and TRBJ1-5; the D gene is possibly TRBD1 (6 bases). V lost 5 bases and J 0 bases, leaving 11 bases between the germline ends. The V gene's germline CDR1 is SGHVS and CDR2 FNYEAQ. This CDR3 is 15 amino acids long. The DNA for the CDR3 is TGTGCCAGCAGCCGGACAGTTAATAGCAATCAGCCCCAGCATTTT. This gives the protein CASSRTVNSNQPQHF.

The chain joins TRBV18 to TRBJ1-2; D is possibly TRBD1 (5 bases). Trimming took 0 bases from V and 5 from J, leaving 13 bases between them. Germline CDR1 is KGHSH and CDR2 is LQKENI. CDR3 size: 15 residues. CDR3 residues: CASSPPTQGGYGYTF. CDR3 nucleotide sequence: TGTGCCAGCTCACCACCGACGCAGGGAGGTTATGGCTACACCTTC.

This sequence joins TRBV4-1 and TRBJ2-7; TRBD2 aligns across 12 bases. Trimming cost V 3 bases and J 3 bases; bases outside gene matches: 9. The germline CDR1 and CDR2 sequences are MGHRA and YSYEKL. The CDR3 sequence is 17 residues long. CDR3 loop: CASSHRGLAGTDYEQYF. CDR3 nucleotide sequence: TGCGCCAGCAGCCATCGCGGACTAGCGGGGACCGACTACGAGCAGTACTTC.

The gene calls are TRBV27 and TRBJ2-3; 12 nucleotides line up with TRBD2. The J segment lost 1 base and the V segment lost 6 bases, leaving 2 bases of the junction unmatched. Germline assignment: CDR1 MNHEY and CDR2 SMNVEV (reference sequence). This CDR3 has 15 residues. Written as DNA, the CDR3 is TGTGCCAGCAGACGACTAGCGGGGGGCACAGATACGCAGTATTTT. Translated: CASRRLAGGTDTQYF.

The table lists this clone with a few counts. The rearrangement uses TRBV9 and TRBJ2-1; TRBD1 might be the D (5 bases). Trimming removed 0 bases at V and 9 bases at J, with 13 bases between. From germline, CDR1 is SGDLS and CDR2 YYNGEE. The CDR3 consists of 14 residues. In DNA, the CDR3 is TGTGCCAGCAGCGTAGCGTCGGGCCAGGGTGAGCAGTTCTTC. Translation: CASSVASGQGEQFF.

This rearrangement joins TRBV11-3 to TRBJ2-2, with a tentative D call TRBD1 (6 bases). The V end was cut by 7 bases, the J end by 0 bases, with 9 bases between. The CDR3 has 14 residues. The germline gives CDR1 SGHNT, CDR2 YENEEA. This chain's CDR3 is CASTRTANTGELFF. CDR3 coding DNA: TGTGCCAGCACCCGGACAGCGAACACCGGGGAGCTGTTTTTT.

The genes are TRBV30 and TRBJ1-2; TRBD1 aligns across 7 bases. The germline gives CDR1 GTSNPN, CDR2 SVGIG (reference sequence). The CDR3 totals 14 residues. With 4 bases clipped from V and 2 bases from J, the junction kept 7 bases outside the gene matches. The CDR3 protein is CAWNEVGGNYGYTF. The CDR3 bases are TGTGCCTGGAATGAGGTAGGGGGCAACTATGGCTACACCTTC. The full variable domain, with the rest looked up from reference TRBV30 and TRBJ1-2, is SQTIHQWPATLVQPVGSPLSLECTVEGTSNPNLYWYRQAAGRGLQLLFYSVGIGQISSEVPQNLSASRPQDRQFILSSKKLLLSDSGFYLCAWNEVGGNYGYTFGSGTRLTVV.

The genes are TRBV6-1 and TRBJ2-7, with 9 bases fitting TRBD1. CDR3 length equals 13 residues. Per the germline V gene, CDR1 is MNHNS and CDR2 is SASEGT. V lost 6 bases and J lost 7; bases outside the gene matches: 7. CDR3 protein: CASRAGTGLEQYF. CDR3 bases: TGTGCCAGCAGAGCCGGGACAGGGTTGGAGCAGTACTTC.

V usage is TRBV5-1 and J usage is TRBJ2-5; 10 bases align to TRBD2. The CDR3 contains 15 residues. Trimming cost V 0 bases and J 3 bases; bases outside gene matches: 2. Germline lookup yields CDR1 SGHRS and CDR2 YFSETQ. The CDR3 DNA follows: TGCGCCAGCAGCTTGGAGGGACTAGCGAAAGAGACCCAGTACTTC. Translation: CASSLEGLAKETQYF.

This clone was detected only a few times. V and J are TRBV9 and TRBJ2-3, with TRBD2 matching over 9 bases. J was trimmed by 0 bases and V by 0 bases; bases with no gene match: 8. Germline CDR1 is SGDLS and CDR2 is YYNGEE. This CDR3 contains 18 residues. The CDR3, as DNA: TGTGCCAGCAGCGTAGGGGGTAGCGGGGGCTCTAGCACAGATACGCAGTATTTT. This sequence encodes CASSVGGSGGSSTDTQYF.

This chain uses TRBV19 with TRBJ2-3; 8 nucleotides line up with TRBD2. The CDR3 is 16 residues long. CDR1 LNHDA and CDR2 SQIVND come from the germline V gene (reference sequence). V lost 3 bases, J lost 5 bases, and 10 bases stayed unmatched. CDR3 sequence reads: CASSIVPGRAGDTQYF. The CDR3 DNA is TGTGCCAGTAGTATTGTCCCCGGGAGGGCGGGAGATACGCAGTATTTT.

V and J are TRBV29-1 and TRBJ2-7; a possible D gene is TRBD2 (6 bases). Per germline, CDR1 SQVTM and CDR2 ANQGSEA. V lost 0 bases and J 3 bases, leaving 18 bases between the germline ends. The CDR3 consists of 16 residues. CDR3 nucleotide sequence: TGCAGCGTTGAAGAGTTGGCTCCCGGGGGAGGCTACGAGCAGTACTTC. This gives the protein CSVEELAPGGGYEQYF.

The genes are TRBV7-9 and TRBJ2-5; D not certain. The CDR3 length is 11 residues. V was trimmed by 6 bases and J by 3 bases, leaving 5 bases between them. Germline lookup yields CDR1 SEHNR and CDR2 FQNEAQ (reference sequence). CDR3 bases: TGTGCCAGCAGTCGGGAAGAGACCCAGTACTTC. Translating it yields CASSREETQYF.

The rearrangement joins TRBV9 to TRBJ2-2, with a possible D match to TRBD1 (5 bases). Per the germline V gene, CDR1 is SGDLS and CDR2 is YYNGEE. The CDR3 length is 14 residues. V gave up 1 base and J gave up 7 bases, with 11 bases separating them. CDR3 amino acids: CASSVRTSYGELFF. CDR3 nucleotides: TGTGCCAGCAGCGTACGGACATCCTACGGGGAGCTGTTTTTT. The full variable domain, with the rest looked up from reference TRBV9 and TRBJ2-2, is DSGVTQTPKHLITATGQRVTLRCSPRSGDLSVYWYQQSLDQGLQFLIQYYNGEERAKGNILERFSAQQFPDLHSELNLSSLELGDSALYFCASSVRTSYGELFFGEGSRLTVL.

The chain uses TRBV6-1 and TRBJ1-1, with a tentative D call TRBD1 (6 bases). Germline lookup yields CDR1 MNHNS and CDR2 SASEGT. Trimming cost V 6 bases and J 4 bases, with 15 bases left between them. The CDR3 loop spans 14 amino acids. Here the CDR3 DNA reads TGTGCCAGCAGGTATACAGGGCTGGGCACTGAAGCTTTCTTT. Its translation is CASRYTGLGTEAFF.

V usage is TRBV7-3 and J usage is TRBJ2-3; weak D call: TRBD2 (7 bases). V was pared by 2 bases and J by 2 bases, with 11 bases between. This CDR3 contains 15 residues. Germline lookup yields CDR1 SGHTA and CDR2 FQGTGA. CDR3 sequence (DNA): TGTGCCAGCAGCTTAGGGAGGGGGGACACAGATACGCAGTATTTT. It encodes CASSLGRGDTDTQYF.

The rearrangement links TRBV27 to TRBJ2-7; 11 nucleotides match TRBD2. This CDR3 contains 17 residues. Germline trimming cut 6 bases from V and 3 bases from J; bases unmatched to any gene: 13. Germline V gene sequence: CDR1 MNHEY, CDR2 SMNVEV (reference sequence). CDR3 amino acids: CASSYLSPSGRIYEQYF. In DNA, the CDR3 is TGTGCCAGCAGCTATCTATCCCCTAGCGGGAGGATCTACGAGCAGTACTTC.